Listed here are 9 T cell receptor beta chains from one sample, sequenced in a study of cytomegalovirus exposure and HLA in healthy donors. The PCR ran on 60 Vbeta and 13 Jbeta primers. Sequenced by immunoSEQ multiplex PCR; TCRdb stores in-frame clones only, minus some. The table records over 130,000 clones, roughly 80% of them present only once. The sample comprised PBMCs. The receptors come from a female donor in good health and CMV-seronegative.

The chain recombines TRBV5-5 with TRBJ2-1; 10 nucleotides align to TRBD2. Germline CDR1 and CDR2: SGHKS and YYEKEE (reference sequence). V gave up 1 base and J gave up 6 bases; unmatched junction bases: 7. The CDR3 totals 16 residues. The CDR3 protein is CASSLTSGELINEQFF. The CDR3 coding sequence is TGTGCCAGCAGCTTGACTAGCGGGGAGCTAATCAATGAGCAGTTCTTC.

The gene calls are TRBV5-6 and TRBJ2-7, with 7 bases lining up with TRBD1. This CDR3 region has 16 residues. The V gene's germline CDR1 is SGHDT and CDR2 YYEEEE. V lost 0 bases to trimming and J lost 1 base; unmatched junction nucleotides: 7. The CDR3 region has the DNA TGTGCCAGCAGCTTGGTGTTAGGGACAGATTCCTACGAGCAGTACTTC. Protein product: CASSLVLGTDSYEQYF. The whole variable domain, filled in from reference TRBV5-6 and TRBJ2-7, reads DAGVTQSPTHLIKTRGQQVTLRCSPKSGHDTVSWYQQALGQGPQFIFQYYEEEERQRGNFPDRFSGHQFPNYSSELNVNALLLGDSALYLCASSLVLGTDSYEQYFGPGTRLTVT.

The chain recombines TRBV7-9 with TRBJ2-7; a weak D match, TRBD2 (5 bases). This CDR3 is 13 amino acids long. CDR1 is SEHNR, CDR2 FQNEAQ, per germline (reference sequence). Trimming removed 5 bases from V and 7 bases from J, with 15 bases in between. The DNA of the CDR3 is TGTGCCAGCAGCCCAACAGCGGCTAGGGAGCAGTACTTC. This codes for CASSPTAAREQYF.

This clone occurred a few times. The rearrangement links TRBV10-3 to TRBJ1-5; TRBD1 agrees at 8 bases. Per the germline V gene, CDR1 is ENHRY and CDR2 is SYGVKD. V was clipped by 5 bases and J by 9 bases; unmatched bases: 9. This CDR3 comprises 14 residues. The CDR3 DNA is TGTGCCATCAGTCCCGGACAGGGCGATGCGCCCCAGCATTTT. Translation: CAISPGQGDAPQHF.

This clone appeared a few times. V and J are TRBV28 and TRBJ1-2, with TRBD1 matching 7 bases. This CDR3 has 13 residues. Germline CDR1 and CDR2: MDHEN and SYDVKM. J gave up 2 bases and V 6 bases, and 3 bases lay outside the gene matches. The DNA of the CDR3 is TGTGCCAGCAGGGGACAGCCCAACTATGGCTACACCTTC. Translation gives CASRGQPNYGYTF.

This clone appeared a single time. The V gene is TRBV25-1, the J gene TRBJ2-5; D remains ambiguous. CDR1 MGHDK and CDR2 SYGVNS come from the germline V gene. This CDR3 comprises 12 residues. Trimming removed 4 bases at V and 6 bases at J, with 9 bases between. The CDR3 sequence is CASSAVGQTQYF. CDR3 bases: TGTGCCAGCAGTGCGGTGGGCCAGACCCAGTACTTC. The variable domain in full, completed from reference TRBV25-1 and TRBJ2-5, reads EADIYQTPRYLVIGTGKKITLECSQTMGHDKMYWYQQDPGMELHLIHYSYGVNSTEKGDLSSESTVSRIRTEHFPLTLESARPSHTSQYLCASSAVGQTQYFGPGTRLLVL.

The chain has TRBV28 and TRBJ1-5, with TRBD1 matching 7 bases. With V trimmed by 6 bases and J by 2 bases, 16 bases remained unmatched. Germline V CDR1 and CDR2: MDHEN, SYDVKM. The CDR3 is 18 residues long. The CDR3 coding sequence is TGTGCCAGCAGCCCCCCCGAACTGTTAACAGGGGGCAATCAGCCCCAGCATTTT. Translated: CASSPPELLTGGNQPQHF.

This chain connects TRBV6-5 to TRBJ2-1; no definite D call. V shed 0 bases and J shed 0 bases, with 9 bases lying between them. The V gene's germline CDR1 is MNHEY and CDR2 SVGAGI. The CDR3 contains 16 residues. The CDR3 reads CASSYSTLSSYNEQFF. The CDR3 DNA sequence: TGTGCCAGCAGTTACTCCACCCTGAGCTCCTACAATGAGCAGTTCTTC.

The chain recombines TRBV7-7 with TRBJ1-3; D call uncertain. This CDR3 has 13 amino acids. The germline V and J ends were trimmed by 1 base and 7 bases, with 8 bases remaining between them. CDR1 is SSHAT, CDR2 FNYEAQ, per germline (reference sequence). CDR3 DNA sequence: TGTGCCAGCAGCTTAGACCCGGAGAACACCATATATTTT. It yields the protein CASSLDPENTIYF.